The entry below describes one T cell receptor (beta chain). Its antigen is undetermined. The TCR beta profiling, which covered VDJ combination and CDR3 sequence, was carried out using genomic DNA as the template. TCRdb recomputed calls from the reads with MiXCR, one row per CDR3 protein. The sample has some 160,000 distinct CDR3 sequences; 40% to 55% are singletons. The sample originates from a study of CD8+CD57+ T cells in acquired aplastic anemia. General study results and limits: Patients shared under 30 CD8+ CDR3 sequences with controls.

This CDR3 region has 17 residues. V shed 0 bases and J 4 bases; nucleotides not matched to a gene: 6. Germline-derived CDR1 and CDR2 are LNHDA and SQIVND (reference sequence). It was patients with CD8+CD57+ cell expansion by flow cytometry who were chosen for sequencing. The receptor comes from a human donor with aplastic anemia. Source material: sorted CD4+, CD8+, or CD8+CD57+ T cells (not recorded which) from PBMCs. The rearrangement joins TRBV19 to TRBJ2-1; 10 nucleotides align to TRBD1. CDR3 sequence: CASSIEWTGGRYNEQFF. DNA of the CDR3: TGTGCCAGTAGTATAGAATGGACAGGGGGTAGGTACAATGAGCAGTTCTTC. The variable domain in full, completed from reference TRBV19 and TRBJ2-1, reads DGGITQSPKYLFRKEGQNVTLSCEQNLNHDAMYWYRQDPGQGLRLIYYSQIVNDFQKGDIAEGYSVSREKKESFPLTVTSAQKNPTAFYLCASSIEWTGGRYNEQFFGPGTRLTVL.